The 23 T cell receptor beta chains given below trace back to one sample, sequenced in a study of human T cells and chemical hapten exposure (dated by TCRdb to about 2021). To prepare the library, RACE was applied. The sequencing machine was a NextSeq 500. Through fastp at Q25 and MiXCR, TCRdb rebuilt clones from the public reads, retaining in-frame beta chains. Entries are consolidated by CDR3 protein sequence, retaining the most common genes and DNA. Counted in this sample were about 290,000 distinct CDR3 sequences; approximately 7.5% of them appeared once. 0.9% to 1.5% of the sample belongs to the ten largest clones. In the paper's terms, the time point label means: pre-sensitization, week 0. The treatment or condition label, as the study defines it: therapeutic diphenylcyclopropenone sensitization with weekly scalp DPC. Here the sequenced sample was whole blood, taken in connection with sensitization to the hapten diphenylcyclopropenone (DPC). These receptors were taken from a man younger than 30 with alopecia areata. Some clones in this sample may be carry-over from other donors' samples.

The chain has TRBV28 and TRBJ1-3; tentative D call: TRBD1 (5 bases). V lost 6 bases and J 2 bases, leaving 11 bases between the germline ends. Germline V CDR1 and CDR2: MDHEN, SYDVKM. The CDR3 runs 14 residues. CDR3 region: CASRGGIAGNTIYF. The CDR3 DNA is TGTGCCAGCAGGGGGGGAATAGCTGGAAACACCATATATTTT.

This clonotype appeared a few times. This chain uses TRBV27 with TRBJ2-5; the D is unclear. Trimming shortened V by 6 bases and J by 0 bases, and 20 bases separated the two germline ends. Germline V CDR1 and CDR2: MNHEY, SMNVEV (reference sequence). The CDR3 extends over 17 amino acids. The CDR3 loop reads CASSSLSWAVHQETQYF. The CDR3 bases are TGTGCCAGCAGCTCCCTCAGCTGGGCGGTCCACCAAGAGACCCAGTACTTC.

This clonotype has ten or more counts. The genes are TRBV5-1 and TRBJ1-5; D might be TRBD1 (5 bases). CDR1 SGHRS and CDR2 YFSETQ come from the germline V gene. Trimming removed 1 base at V and 7 bases at J, with 15 bases between. The CDR3 consists of 15 residues. CDR3 in amino acids: CASSLPQGGGQPQHF. CDR3 sequence (DNA): TGCGCCAGCAGCTTGCCGCAGGGAGGAGGGCAGCCCCAGCATTTT.

The rearrangement joins TRBV4-3 to TRBJ1-2, with D unresolved. There are 13 residues in the CDR3. CDR1 is LGHNA and CDR2 is YSLEER in the germline V gene. Trimming cost V 3 bases and J 4 bases, with 9 bases left between them. The CDR3 loop reads CASSHPGGYGYTF. CDR3 nucleotides: TGCGCCAGCAGCCACCCCGGTGGCTATGGCTACACCTTC.

This clonotype was detected many times. The rearrangement links TRBV27 to TRBJ2-7; TRBD2 matches at 8 bases. Trimming at V came to 6 bases and at J to 6 bases, leaving 10 bases not matched to a gene. The CDR3 is made up of 14 amino acids. Germline V lookup: CDR1 MNHEY, CDR2 SMNVEV (reference sequence). The CDR3 spells CASSSGTRAFEQYF. The CDR3 DNA reads TGTGCCAGCAGCTCCGGGACTAGGGCATTCGAGCAGTACTTC.

Only a few counts were recorded for this clonotype. The genes are TRBV7-8 and TRBJ2-4; D is unclear. The CDR3 is 13 residues long. Germline V lookup: CDR1 SGHVS, CDR2 FQNEAQ. Trimming took off 4 bases at V and 8 bases at J, with 12 bases between the two ends. The CDR3 coding sequence is TGTGCCAGCAGCTCTCTCTGGGATTACATTCAGTACTTC. Its protein is CASSSLWDYIQYF.

The table lists this clonotype with a few counts. The genes are TRBV7-8 and TRBJ2-1; D call uncertain. The CDR3 contains 16 residues. Between the trimmed V and J ends, which lost 4 bases and 5 bases, there was a span of 18 bases. From germline, CDR1 is SGHVS and CDR2 FQNEAQ. CDR3 in DNA: TGTGCCAGCAGCTCCGTGAGATGGAAAGGCAACAATGAGCAGTTCTTC. This codes for CASSSVRWKGNNEQFF.

In this sample, this clonotype turned up many times. The chain links TRBV6-4 to TRBJ1-2; D not certain. With 3 bases removed from V and 3 bases from J, the gap between germline ends came to 14 bases. The germline V gene has CDR1 MRHNA and CDR2 SNTAGT. This CDR3 is 15 amino acids long. DNA of the CDR3: TGTGCCAGCAGTGATTATGAGGGTGCCTACTATGGCTACACCTTC. Translating gives CASSDYEGAYYGYTF.

This clonotype was seen at least ten times. The chain combines TRBV24-1 with TRBJ2-2; no firm D call. The CDR3 covers 14 residues. Per the germline V gene, CDR1 is KGHDR and CDR2 is SFDVKD. V lost 2 bases to trimming and J lost 1 base, with 4 bases between them. CDR3 region: CATSDWGNTGELFF. The CDR3 nucleotides read TGTGCCACCAGTGATTGGGGGAACACCGGGGAGCTGTTTTTT.

The chain is built from TRBV29-1 and TRBJ2-1, with 9 bases that match TRBD1. CDR3 length equals 15 residues. The germline V gene has CDR1 SQVTM and CDR2 ANQGSEA. V was clipped by 3 bases and J by 3 bases; unmatched bases: 6. CDR3 coding DNA: TGCAGCGTTGAGACCGGGACAGGGATCTACAATGAGCAGTTCTTC. Protein sequence: CSVETGTGIYNEQFF.

The V and J genes are TRBV10-3 and TRBJ2-3; TRBD1 matches 9 bases. The junction had 6 bases not matched to a gene; V was cut back by 11 bases and J by 3 bases. The CDR3 totals 13 residues. Germline CDR1 and CDR2: ENHRY and SYGVKD. The CDR3 here is CALRTGETDTQYF. For the CDR3, the DNA is TGTGCCCTAAGGACAGGGGAAACAGATACGCAGTATTTT.

This rearrangement joins TRBV29-1 to TRBJ2-7, with D uncertain. The length of the CDR3 is 15 residues. V was trimmed by 0 bases and J by 7 bases, leaving 19 bases between them. Looked up from germline, CDR1 is SQVTM and CDR2 is ANQGSEA. The CDR3 DNA reads TGCAGCGTTGAAGAGGGGATCGCACACCCGGGTGAGCAGTACTTC. Amino acids: CSVEEGIAHPGEQYF.

This clonotype came up many times. The genes are TRBV4-2 and TRBJ2-7; D unclear. This CDR3 is built from 14 residues. The ends were cut back, 4 bases at V and 1 base at J, with 11 bases in the middle. Germline lookup yields CDR1 LGHNA and CDR2 YNFKEQ. DNA for the CDR3: TGTGCCAGCAGCCCAAGGACCGGATCCTACGAGCAGTACGTC. Translated, it gives CASSPRTGSYEQYV.

This clonotype has only a few counts. V usage is TRBV7-2 and J usage is TRBJ2-7, with D tentatively TRBD1 (5 bases). CDR1 SGHTA and CDR2 FQGNSA come from the germline V gene. This CDR3 has 13 amino acids. The V end was cut by 5 bases, the J end by 3 bases, with 11 bases between. In DNA form, the CDR3 reads TGTGCCAGCAGCCGAATACAGGTCTACGAGCAGTACTTC. Residues: CASSRIQVYEQYF.

This clonotype was seen ten or more times. The chain combines TRBV29-1 with TRBJ2-1; D is perhaps TRBD1 or TRBD2 (6 bases each). V lost 8 bases and J lost 0, with 17 bases in between. The CDR3 contains 15 residues. The germline CDR1 and CDR2 sequences are SQVTM and ANQGSEA. CDR3 sequence (DNA): TGCAGCACCCTAGGGGGGACCAGCTCCTACAATGAGCAGTTCTTC. This translates into CSTLGGTSSYNEQFF.

This clonotype was detected only a few times. V usage is TRBV12-3 or TRBV12-4 and J usage is TRBJ2-3; TRBD2 might be the D (6 bases). The CDR3 covers 14 residues. V was shortened by 7 bases and J by 1 base, with 12 bases between the two germline ends. CDR3 DNA sequence: TGTGCCAGCAAGATTAGCGGCCGCACAGATACGCAGTATTTT. Its translation is CASKISGRTDTQYF.

This clonotype was seen once. Germline and junction disagree at one end, which may indicate a read error. V and J are TRBV10-3 and TRBJ2-4; a weak D match, TRBD1 (6 bases). The CDR3 is made up of 15 amino acids. Germline assignment: CDR1 ENHRY and CDR2 SYGVKD. Written as DNA, the CDR3 is TGTACCATCAGTGAGGCACAGGGCAGGGCGGGCATTCAGTACTTC. Its translation: CTISEAQGRAGIQYF.

This chain links TRBV6-6 with TRBJ2-2, with TRBD1 identical over 8 bases. The CDR3 is 15 residues long. V gave up 6 bases and J gave up 0 bases; unmatched junction bases: 3. Germline V gene data show CDR1 as MNHNY and CDR2 as SVGAGI (reference sequence). CDR3 residues: CASSPTGANTGELFF. The CDR3 nucleotides are TGTGCCAGCAGCCCGACAGGGGCGAACACCGGGGAGCTGTTTTTT.

V and J are TRBV10-3 and TRBJ1-1, with D possibly being TRBD1 (5 bases). Between the trimmed V and J ends, which lost 0 bases and 5 bases, there was a span of 13 bases. The germline CDR1 and CDR2 sequences are ENHRY and SYGVKD. The CDR3 extends over 15 amino acids. The CDR3 protein is CAISESPQGWTEAFF. DNA of the CDR3: TGTGCCATCAGTGAGTCCCCCCAGGGCTGGACTGAAGCTTTCTTT.

This clonotype was detected a few times. V gene TRBV6-5 combines with J gene TRBJ1-1; 8 bases match TRBD1. CDR3 length equals 15 residues. Germline CDR1 reads MNHEY; CDR2 reads SVGAGI. The V segment lost 0 bases and the J segment 3 bases; nucleotides outside the gene matches: 3. The DNA for the CDR3 is TGTGCCAGCAGTTACTCGGACAGGGCGGACACTGAAGCTTTCTTT. Amino acid sequence: CASSYSDRADTEAFF.

The V gene is TRBV7-2, the J gene TRBJ1-4, with TRBD1 identical over 8 bases. Looked up from germline, CDR1 is SGHTA and CDR2 is FQGNSA. The V and J ends lost 7 bases and 6 bases, in that order; junction bases with no gene match: 13. The CDR3 covers 16 residues. The CDR3 sequence: CASTLTSNRGDEKLFF. The CDR3 nucleotides read TGTGCCAGCACCCTAACTAGCAACAGGGGGGATGAAAAACTGTTTTTT. Full variable domain (missing parts from reference TRBV7-2 and TRBJ1-4): GAGVSQSPSNKVTEKGKDVELRCDPISGHTALYWYRQSLGQGLEFLIYFQGNSAPDKSGLPSDRFSAERTGGSVSTLTIQRTQQEDSAVYLCASTLTSNRGDEKLFFGSGTQLSVL.

The CDR3 coding sequence is TGTGCCAGCAGCAGGGGACAGGGTGGCTCTGGGGCCAACGTCCTGACTTTC. It codes for CASSRGQGGSGANVLTF. This chain uses TRBV9 with TRBJ2-6; TRBD1 matches 9 bases. Losses at the gene ends were 4 bases for V and 0 bases for J; bases not matched to a gene: 5. Germline loops: CDR1 SGDLS, CDR2 YYNGEE. The CDR3 is made up of 17 amino acids.

This clonotype was observed a handful of times. The chain uses TRBV5-1 and TRBJ2-7; 8 positions agree with TRBD2. Germline trimming cut 3 bases from V and 2 bases from J; bases unmatched to any gene: 7. This CDR3 comprises 15 residues. Germline CDR1 reads SGHRS; CDR2 reads YFSETQ. The CDR3 here is CASSSTGLAAYEQYF. CDR3 DNA sequence: TGCGCCAGCAGCTCGACAGGACTAGCCGCCTACGAGCAGTACTTC.